A selection of T cell receptor beta chains follows, all from one sample in a study of blood T cell repertoires in COVID-19. Only in-frame clones appear in the TCRdb table, and some are missing; sequencing was by immunoSEQ multiplex PCR. This sample has roughly 400,000 clones, with roughly 84% found just once. Sequenced sample: PBMCs or T cells enriched from blood (not recorded which). The receptors come from a woman between 18 and 30 years old who had been exposed to COVID-19. Each CDR3 is given with its conserved first and last residue. D genes are given only for firm matches. Not all rows give a size; the values are once, few, many and, for expanded clones, a class.

V	size	J	D	CDR3	DNA
TRBV5-6	NA	TRBJ1-2	NA	CASSLGTGIYGYTF	TGTGCCAGCAGCTTAGGAACAGGTATCTATGGCTACACCTTC
TRBV3-1/TRBV3-2	NA	TRBJ1-2	NA	CASSQGYRVNYGYTF	TGTGCCAGCAGCCAAGGGTACAGGGTCAATTATGGCTACACCTTC
TRBV7-9	NA	TRBJ2-1	TRBD2	CASRPLGGGPDNEQFF	TGTGCCAGCAGGCCTCTTGGGGGAGGGCCCGACAATGAGCAGTTCTTC
TRBV6-6	few	TRBJ2-7	NA	CASSYSTEVYEQYF	TGTGCCAGCAGTTACTCGACTGAGGTTTACGAGCAGTACTTC
TRBV15	NA	TRBJ2-4	NA	CATSRGVGDIQYF	TGTGCCACCAGCAGAGGGGTCGGGGACATTCAGTACTTC
TRBV19	NA	TRBJ2-5	TRBD2	CASSMGRLADQETQYF	TGTGCCAGTAGTATGGGTCGACTAGCAGACCAAGAGACCCAGTACTTC
TRBV27	NA	TRBJ2-7	NA	CASRNQGSRYEQYF	TGTGCCAGCAGGAACCAGGGGTCGAGGTACGAGCAGTACTTC
TRBV21-1	NA	TRBJ2-2	NA	CASSTDRDRGDLFF	TGTGCCAGCAGCACAGACCGGGACAGGGGGGACCTGTTTTTT
TRBV12-3/TRBV12-4	NA	TRBJ2-5	NA	CASIPSGGETQYF	TGTGCCAGCATCCCCTCAGGGGGGGAGACCCAGTACTTC
TRBV7-2	NA	TRBJ2-5	TRBD1	CASSLVRTGVETQYF	TGTGCCAGCAGCTTAGTAAGGACAGGGGTAGAGACCCAGTACTTC
TRBV6-5	NA	TRBJ1-2	TRBD1	CASSLDREFGYTF	TGTGCCAGCAGCCTGGACAGGGAGTTTGGCTACACCTTC
TRBV4-1	NA	TRBJ2-7	TRBD1	CASSLTGTPYEQYF	TGCGCCAGCAGCCTGACAGGGACCCCCTACGAGCAGTACTTC
TRBV5-1	NA	TRBJ2-7	NA	CASSLSGGSILYEQYF	TGCGCCAGCAGCTTGTCAGGGGGGTCAATACTCTACGAGCAGTACTTC
TRBV2	once	TRBJ2-7	TRBD1	CASTGTGIQSYEQYF	TGTGCCAGCACTGGGACAGGGATCCAATCCTACGAGCAGTACTTC
TRBV6-5	NA	TRBJ2-3	NA	CASSYGRGTDTQYF	TGTGCCAGCAGTTACGGCCGGGGAACAGATACGCAGTATTTT
TRBV28	NA	TRBJ1-3	NA	CASSLPGFSGNTIYF	TGTGCCAGCAGCTTACCGGGGTTCTCTGGAAACACCATATATTTT
TRBV28	NA	TRBJ2-1	TRBD2	CASRLTSGPLLEQFF	TGTGCCAGCAGACTAACTAGCGGACCCCTGCTTGAGCAGTTCTTC
TRBV28	few	TRBJ2-7	TRBD2	CASSYPLAGDRYEQYF	TGTGCCAGCAGTTACCCTTTAGCGGGAGATCGGTACGAGCAGTACTTC
TRBV6-5	NA	TRBJ2-2	TRBD1	CASRTGTGIGELFF	TGTGCCAGCAGGACCGGGACAGGGATCGGGGAGCTGTTTTTT
TRBV7-9	NA	TRBJ2-6	NA	CASSLTQHRDSGANVLTF	TGTGCCAGCAGCTTAACCCAACACAGGGACTCTGGGGCCAACGTCCTGACTTTC
TRBV28	NA	TRBJ1-1	NA	CASSLAGNTEAFF	TGTGCCAGCAGTTTGGCTGGGAACACTGAAGCTTTCTTT
TRBV2	NA	TRBJ1-4	TRBD1	CASSEPRSTGVNEKLFF	TGTGCCAGCAGTGAACCCCGATCTACAGGGGTTAATGAAAAACTGTTTTTT